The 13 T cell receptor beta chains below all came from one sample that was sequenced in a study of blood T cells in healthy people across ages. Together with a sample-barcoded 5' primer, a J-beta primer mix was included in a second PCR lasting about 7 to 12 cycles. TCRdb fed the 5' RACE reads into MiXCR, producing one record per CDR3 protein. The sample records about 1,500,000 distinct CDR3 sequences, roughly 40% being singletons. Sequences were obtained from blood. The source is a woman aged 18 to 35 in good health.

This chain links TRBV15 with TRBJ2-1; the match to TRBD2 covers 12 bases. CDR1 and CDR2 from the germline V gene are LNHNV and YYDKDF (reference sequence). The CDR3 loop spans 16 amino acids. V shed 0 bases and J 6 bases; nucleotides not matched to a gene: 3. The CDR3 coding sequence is TGTGCCACCAGCAGAGAGGGACTAGCGGGTCGCAATGAGCAGTTCTTC. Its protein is CATSREGLAGRNEQFF. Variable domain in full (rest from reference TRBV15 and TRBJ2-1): DAMVIQNPRYQVTQFGKPVTLSCSQTLNHNVMYWYQQKSSQAPKLLFHYYDKDFNNEADTPDNFQSRRPNTSFCFLDIRSPGLGDTAMYLCATSREGLAGRNEQFFGPGTRLTVL.

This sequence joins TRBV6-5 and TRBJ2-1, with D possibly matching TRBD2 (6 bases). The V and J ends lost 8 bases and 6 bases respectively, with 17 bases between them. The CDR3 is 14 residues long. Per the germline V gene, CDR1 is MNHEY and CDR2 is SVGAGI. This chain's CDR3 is CASAPGLGSNEQFF. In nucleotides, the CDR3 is TGTGCCAGCGCTCCGGGACTCGGAAGCAATGAGCAGTTCTTC.

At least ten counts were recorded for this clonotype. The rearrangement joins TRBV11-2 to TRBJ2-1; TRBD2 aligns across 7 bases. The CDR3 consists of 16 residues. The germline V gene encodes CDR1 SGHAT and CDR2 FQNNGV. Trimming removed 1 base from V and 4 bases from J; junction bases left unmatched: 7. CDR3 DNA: TGTGCCAGCAGCTTAGGGGGGGTAGCGGGTTACAATGAGCAGTTCTTC. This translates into CASSLGGVAGYNEQFF.

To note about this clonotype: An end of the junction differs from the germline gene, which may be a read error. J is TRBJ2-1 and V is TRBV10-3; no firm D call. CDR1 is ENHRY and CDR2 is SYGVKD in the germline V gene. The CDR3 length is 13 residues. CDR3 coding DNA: TGTGCCATCAGTGTAGGGTTCTACGATGAGCAGTTCTTC. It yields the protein CAISVGFYDEQFF.

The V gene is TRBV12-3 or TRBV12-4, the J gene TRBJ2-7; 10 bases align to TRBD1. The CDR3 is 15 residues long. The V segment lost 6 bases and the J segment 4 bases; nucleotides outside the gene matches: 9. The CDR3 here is CASRSGTGEEYEQYF. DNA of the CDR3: TGTGCCAGCAGGTCTGGGACAGGGGAGGAATACGAGCAGTACTTC.

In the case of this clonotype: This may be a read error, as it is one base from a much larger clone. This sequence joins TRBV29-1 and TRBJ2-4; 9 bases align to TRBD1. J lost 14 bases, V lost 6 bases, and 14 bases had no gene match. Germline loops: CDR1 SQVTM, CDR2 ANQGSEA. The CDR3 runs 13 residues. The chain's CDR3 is CSVSTGGNYEEYF. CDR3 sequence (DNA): TGCAGCGTATCGACAGGGGGAAACTACGAGGAGTACTTC.

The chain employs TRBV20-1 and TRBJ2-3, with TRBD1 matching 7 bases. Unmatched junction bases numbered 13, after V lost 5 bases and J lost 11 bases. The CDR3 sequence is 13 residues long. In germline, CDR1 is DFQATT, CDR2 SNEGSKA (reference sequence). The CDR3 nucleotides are TGCAGTGCTTCCGGGACAGCAATTCAAGTGCAGTATTTT. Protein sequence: CSASGTAIQVQYF.

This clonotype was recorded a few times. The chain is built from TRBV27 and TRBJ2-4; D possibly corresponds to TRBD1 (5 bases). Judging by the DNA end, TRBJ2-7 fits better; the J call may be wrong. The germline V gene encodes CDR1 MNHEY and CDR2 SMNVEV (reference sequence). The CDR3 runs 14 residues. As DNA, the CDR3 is TGTGCCAGCAGCCCCGACAGAAGATACTACGAGCAGTACTTC. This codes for CASSPDRRYYEQYF.

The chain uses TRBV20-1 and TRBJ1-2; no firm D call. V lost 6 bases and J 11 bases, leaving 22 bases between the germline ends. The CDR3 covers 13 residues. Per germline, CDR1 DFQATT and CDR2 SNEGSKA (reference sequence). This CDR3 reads CSAQPQRSDAYTF. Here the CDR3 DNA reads TGCAGTGCGCAACCGCAAAGGTCAGACGCGTACACCTTC.

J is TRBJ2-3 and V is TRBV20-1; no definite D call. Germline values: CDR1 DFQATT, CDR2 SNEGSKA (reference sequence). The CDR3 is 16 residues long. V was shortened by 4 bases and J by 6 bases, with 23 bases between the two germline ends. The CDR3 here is CSATDKGASLIDTQYF. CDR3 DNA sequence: TGCAGTGCTACAGATAAGGGCGCCTCTCTTATCGATACGCAGTATTTT.

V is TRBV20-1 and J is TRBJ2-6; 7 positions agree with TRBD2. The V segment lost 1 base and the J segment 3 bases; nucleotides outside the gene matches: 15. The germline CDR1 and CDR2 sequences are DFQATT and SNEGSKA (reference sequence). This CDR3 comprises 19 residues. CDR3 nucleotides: TGCAGTGCTAGAGTTCGGCCCGGGGACTACCCTGGTGGGGCCAACGTCCTGACTTTC. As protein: CSARVRPGDYPGGANVLTF.

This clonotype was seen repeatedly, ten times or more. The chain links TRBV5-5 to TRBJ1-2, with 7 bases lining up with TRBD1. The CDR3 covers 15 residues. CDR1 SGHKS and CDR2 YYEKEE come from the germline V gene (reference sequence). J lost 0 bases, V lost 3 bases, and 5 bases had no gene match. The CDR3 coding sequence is TGTGCCAGCAGCTGGGGACAGAGCGCTAACTATGGCTACACCTTC. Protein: CASSWGQSANYGYTF.

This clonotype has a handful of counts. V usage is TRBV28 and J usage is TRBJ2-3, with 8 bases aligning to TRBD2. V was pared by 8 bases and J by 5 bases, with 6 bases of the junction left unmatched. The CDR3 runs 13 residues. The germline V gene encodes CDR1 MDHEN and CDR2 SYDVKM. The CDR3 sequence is CASWTSRRDTQYF. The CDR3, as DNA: TGTGCCAGCTGGACTAGCCGAAGAGATACGCAGTATTTT. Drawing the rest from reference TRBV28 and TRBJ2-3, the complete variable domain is DVKVTQSSRYLVKRTGEKVFLECVQDMDHENMFWYRQDPGLGLRLIYFSYDVKMKEKGDIPEGYSVSREKKERFSLILESASTNQTSMYLCASWTSRRDTQYFGPGTRLTVL.